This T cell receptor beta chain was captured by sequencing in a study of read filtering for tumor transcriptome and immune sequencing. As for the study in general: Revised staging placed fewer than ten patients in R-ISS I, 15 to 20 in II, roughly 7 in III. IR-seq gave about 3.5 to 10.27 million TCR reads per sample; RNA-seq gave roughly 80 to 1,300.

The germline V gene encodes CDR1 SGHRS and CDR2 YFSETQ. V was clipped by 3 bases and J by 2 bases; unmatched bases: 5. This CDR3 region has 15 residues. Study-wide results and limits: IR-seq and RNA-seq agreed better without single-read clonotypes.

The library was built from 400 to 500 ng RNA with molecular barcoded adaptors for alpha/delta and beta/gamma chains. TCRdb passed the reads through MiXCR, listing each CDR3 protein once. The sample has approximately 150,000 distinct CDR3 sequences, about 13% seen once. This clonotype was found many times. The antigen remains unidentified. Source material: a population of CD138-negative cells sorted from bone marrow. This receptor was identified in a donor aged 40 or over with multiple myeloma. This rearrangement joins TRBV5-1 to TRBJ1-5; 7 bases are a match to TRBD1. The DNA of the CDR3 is TGCGCCAGCAGCTCCACCGGGACAGGCAATCAGCCCCAGCATTTT. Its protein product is CASSSTGTGNQPQHF. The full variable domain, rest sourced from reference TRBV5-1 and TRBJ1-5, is KAGVTQTPRYLIKTRGQQVTLSCSPISGHRSVSWYQQTPGQGLQFLFEYFSETQRNKGNFPGRFSGRQFSNSRSEMNVSTLELGDSALYLCASSSTGTGNQPQHFGDGTRLSIL.